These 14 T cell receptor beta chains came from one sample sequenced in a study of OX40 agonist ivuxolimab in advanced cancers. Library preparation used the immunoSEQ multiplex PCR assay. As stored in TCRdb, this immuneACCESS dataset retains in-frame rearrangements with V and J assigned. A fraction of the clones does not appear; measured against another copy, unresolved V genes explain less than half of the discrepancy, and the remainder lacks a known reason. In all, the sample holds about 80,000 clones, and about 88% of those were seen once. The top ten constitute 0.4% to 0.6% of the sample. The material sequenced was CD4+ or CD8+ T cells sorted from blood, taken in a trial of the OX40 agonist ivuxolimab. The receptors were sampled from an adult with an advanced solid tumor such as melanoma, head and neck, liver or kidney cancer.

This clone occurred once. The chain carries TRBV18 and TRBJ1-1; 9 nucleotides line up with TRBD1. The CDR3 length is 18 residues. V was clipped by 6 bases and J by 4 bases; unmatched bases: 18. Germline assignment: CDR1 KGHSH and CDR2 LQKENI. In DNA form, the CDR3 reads TGTGCCAGCTCGCCAATGACTCTGGCAGGACAGGGGAGCACTGAAGCTTTCTTT. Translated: CASSPMTLAGQGSTEAFF.

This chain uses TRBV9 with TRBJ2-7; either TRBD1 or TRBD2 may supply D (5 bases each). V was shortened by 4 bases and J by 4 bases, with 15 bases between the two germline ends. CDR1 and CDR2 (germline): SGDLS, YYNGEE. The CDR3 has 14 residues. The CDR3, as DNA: TGTGCCAGCAGCCCTGGGGGAGCCTCTTACGAGCAGTACTTC. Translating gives CASSPGGASYEQYF.

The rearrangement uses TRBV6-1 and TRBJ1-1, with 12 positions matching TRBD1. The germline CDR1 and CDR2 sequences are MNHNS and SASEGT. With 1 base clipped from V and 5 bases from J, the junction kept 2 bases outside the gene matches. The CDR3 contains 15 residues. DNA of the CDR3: TGTGCCAGCAGTGAAGGGGACAGGGGGCATACTGAAGCTTTCTTT. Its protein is CASSEGDRGHTEAFF.

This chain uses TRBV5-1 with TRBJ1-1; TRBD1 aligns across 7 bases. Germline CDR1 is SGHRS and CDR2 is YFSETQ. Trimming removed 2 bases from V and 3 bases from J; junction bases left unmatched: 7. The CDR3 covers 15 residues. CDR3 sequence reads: CASSFSAGGDTEAFF. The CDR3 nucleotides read TGCGCCAGCAGCTTTTCGGCAGGGGGGGACACTGAAGCTTTCTTT.

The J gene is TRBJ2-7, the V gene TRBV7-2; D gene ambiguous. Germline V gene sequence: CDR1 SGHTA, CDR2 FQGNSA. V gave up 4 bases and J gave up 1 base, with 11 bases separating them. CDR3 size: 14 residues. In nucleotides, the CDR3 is TGTGCCAGCAGCTCAGAAACCTTTTCCTACGAGCAGTACTTC. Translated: CASSSETFSYEQYF.

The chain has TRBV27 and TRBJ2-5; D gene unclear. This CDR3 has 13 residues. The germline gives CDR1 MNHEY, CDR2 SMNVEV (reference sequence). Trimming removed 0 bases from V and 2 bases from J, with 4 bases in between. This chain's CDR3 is CASSLSLQETQYF. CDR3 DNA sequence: TGTGCCAGCAGTTTATCGCTTCAAGAGACCCAGTACTTC.

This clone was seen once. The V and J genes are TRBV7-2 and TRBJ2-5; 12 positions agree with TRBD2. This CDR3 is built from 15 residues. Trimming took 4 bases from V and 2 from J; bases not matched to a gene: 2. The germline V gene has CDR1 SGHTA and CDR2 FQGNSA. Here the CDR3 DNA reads TGTGCCAGCAGCTCTAGCGGGGGGGCACAAGAGACCCAGTACTTC. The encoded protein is CASSSSGGAQETQYF.

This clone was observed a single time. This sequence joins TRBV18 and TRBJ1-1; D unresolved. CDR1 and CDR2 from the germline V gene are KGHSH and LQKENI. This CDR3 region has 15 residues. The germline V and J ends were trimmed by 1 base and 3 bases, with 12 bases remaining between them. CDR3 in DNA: TGTGCCAGCTCACCACGCGCGGAGCCCTACACTGAAGCTTTCTTT. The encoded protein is CASSPRAEPYTEAFF.

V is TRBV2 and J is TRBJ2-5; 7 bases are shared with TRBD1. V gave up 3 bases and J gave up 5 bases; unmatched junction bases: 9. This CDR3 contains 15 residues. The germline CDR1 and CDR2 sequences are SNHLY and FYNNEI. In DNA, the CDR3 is TGTGCCAGCAGTGAGTCGACAGGGTGGTCGGAGACCCAGTACTTC. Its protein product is CASSESTGWSETQYF.

The CDR3 region has the DNA TGTGCCAGCAGACTAGCGGGGGGTCCCGTGCCCTACTTC. Translating it yields CASRLAGGPVPYF. The genes are TRBV2 and TRBJ2-7; 12 nucleotides agree with TRBD2. CDR1 SNHLY and CDR2 FYNNEI come from the germline V gene. This CDR3 is built from 13 residues. J was trimmed by 13 bases and V by 6 bases; bases with no gene match: 10.

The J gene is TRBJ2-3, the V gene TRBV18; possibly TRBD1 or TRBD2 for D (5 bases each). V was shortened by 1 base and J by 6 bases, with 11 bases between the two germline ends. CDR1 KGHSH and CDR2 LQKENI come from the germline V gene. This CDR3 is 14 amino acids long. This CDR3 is CASSPRGRGDTQYF. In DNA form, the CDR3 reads TGTGCCAGCTCACCACGGGGACGAGGGGATACGCAGTATTTT.

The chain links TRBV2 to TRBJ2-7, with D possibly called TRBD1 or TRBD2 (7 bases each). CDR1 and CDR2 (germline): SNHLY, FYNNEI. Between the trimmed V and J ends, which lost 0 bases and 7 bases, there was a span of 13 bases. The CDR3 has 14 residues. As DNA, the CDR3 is TGTGCCAGCAGTGAAGCCGACAGGGAGGGAGAGCAGTACTTC. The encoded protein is CASSEADREGEQYF.

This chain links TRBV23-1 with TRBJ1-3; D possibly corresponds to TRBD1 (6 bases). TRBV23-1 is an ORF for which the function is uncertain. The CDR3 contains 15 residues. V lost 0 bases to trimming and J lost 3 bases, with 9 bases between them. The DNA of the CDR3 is TGCGCCAGCAGTCAATCGGGGGCAGATGGAAACACCATATATTTT. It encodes CASSQSGADGNTIYF.

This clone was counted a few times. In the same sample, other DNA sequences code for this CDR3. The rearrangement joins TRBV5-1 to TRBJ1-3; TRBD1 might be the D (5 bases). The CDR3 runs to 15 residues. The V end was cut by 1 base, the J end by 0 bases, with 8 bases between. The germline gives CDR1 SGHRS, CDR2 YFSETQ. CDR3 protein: CASSLTGTSGNTIYF. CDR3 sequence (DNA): TGCGCCAGCAGCTTGACCGGGACCTCTGGAAACACCATATATTTT.